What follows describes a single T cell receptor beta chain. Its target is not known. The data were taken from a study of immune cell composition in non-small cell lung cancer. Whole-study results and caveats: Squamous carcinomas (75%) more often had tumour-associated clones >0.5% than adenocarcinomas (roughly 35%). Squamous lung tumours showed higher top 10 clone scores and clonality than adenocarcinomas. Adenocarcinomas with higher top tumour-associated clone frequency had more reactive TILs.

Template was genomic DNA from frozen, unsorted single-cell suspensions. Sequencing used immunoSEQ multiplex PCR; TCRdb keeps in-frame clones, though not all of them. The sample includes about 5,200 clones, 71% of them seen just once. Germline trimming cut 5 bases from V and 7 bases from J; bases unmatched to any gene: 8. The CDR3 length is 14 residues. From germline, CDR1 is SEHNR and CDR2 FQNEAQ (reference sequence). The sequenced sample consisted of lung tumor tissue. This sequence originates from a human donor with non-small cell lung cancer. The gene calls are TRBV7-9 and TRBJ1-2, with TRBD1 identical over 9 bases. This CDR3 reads CASSLDRGMSGYTF. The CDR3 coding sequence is TGTGCCAGCAGCCTAGACAGGGGGATGAGTGGCTACACCTTC. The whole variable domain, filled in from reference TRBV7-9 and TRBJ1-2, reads DTGVSQNPRHKITKRGQNVTFRCDPISEHNRLYWYRQTLGQGPEFLTYFQNEAQLEKSRLLSDRFSAERPKGSFSTLEIQRTEQGDSAMYLCASSLDRGMSGYTFGSGTRLTVV.